This T cell receptor beta chain was sequenced in a study of blood T cell repertoires in COVID-19. The V end was cut by 0 bases, the J end by 1 base, with 6 bases between. Germline V CDR1 and CDR2: MNHEY, SVGAGI. CDR3 size: 14 residues. Clones were read by immunoSEQ multiplex PCR, and TCRdb kept only the in-frame ones, dropping some. The sample includes about 270,000 clones, under 90% of them seen just once. Specimen: peripheral blood. This chain links TRBV6-5 with TRBJ2-5, with TRBD1 as a possible D gene (5 bases). This clonotype was obtained from a young woman with acute or convalescent COVID-19. The CDR3, as DNA: TGTGCCAGCAGTTACTCGGACACCCAAGAGACCCAGTACTTC. Protein: CASSYSDTQETQYF.